The clone carrying this TCR beta chain was seen a few times. Its antigen is still unknown. The data stem from a study of T cell repertoires in cytomegalovirus infection. Study findings and constraints: Summed frequency of shared TCR beta families picked out CMV carriers who also had the relevant HLA.

TCRdb redid the calling of the reads with MiXCR, one entry per CDR3 protein. This sample has 350,000 to 550,000 distinct CDR3 sequences, with around 32% found just once. V dropped 3 bases and J dropped 5 bases, with 7 bases sitting between them. This CDR3 has 12 residues. Per the germline V gene, CDR1 is MDHEN and CDR2 is SYDVKM. This rearrangement joins TRBV28 to TRBJ2-5; D is ambiguous. Material for sequencing was PBMCs. The receptor was isolated from a human donor in good health (CMV status not recorded). Some clones in this sample may be carry-over from other donors' samples. CDR3 DNA sequence: TGTGCCAGCAGTTTTATCGGGGAGACCCAGTACTTC. Protein product: CASSFIGETQYF.